This T cell receptor beta chain appears in the sequencing data of a study of cytomegalovirus exposure and HLA in healthy donors (TCRdb year 2017). Broadly, across the study: An earlier analysis of roughly 630 of the donors reported approximately 290 Gb of sequence data and roughly 110 million unique TCR beta sequences from 190 million or so T cells. Rather than drawing on any new phenotypic data, the later analysis identified candidate immune exposures from TCR beta sequences and the way those sequences occurred across donors. HLA typing covered class I and class II loci at four-digit resolution. Of the approximately 400 genotyped donors, roughly 85% fell in the genetic ancestry cluster associated with self-reported Caucasian donors. All discovery cohort repertoires had been generated on a single sequencing platform. An early release that covered 640 HLA-typed donors contained approximately 320 gigabases of sequencing data and around 80 million unique TCR sequences. High-throughput TCR immunosequencing, statistical association of individual TCRs with disease status, and machine learning were combined to predict cytomegalovirus infection status. Across around 400 genotyped donors of the cohort, an average of approximately 200,000 unique TCR beta nucleotide sequences per donor were sequenced, and approximately 19% of those sequences were non-productive. A later analysis re-examined previously published TCR beta repertoires from 610 or so donors and added high-resolution HLA genotyping to investigate patterns of TCR occurrence. Donor age, sex, ethnicity and CMV serostatus were collected together with the repertoire data. Several DR-DQ haplotypes were treated as single units for association and clustering because of strong linkage in the cohort. Genome-wide SNP genotypes for about 60% of the 666 donors were used in a later genetic analysis, which treated that subset as a discovery cohort. The number of donors typed differed by locus, with 629-630 for A, B, C, DRB1 and DQB1, more than 500 for DQA1, over 600 for DPA1, and approximately 470 for DPB1. The T cell repertoires of around 730 subjects were profiled by immunosequencing and related to cytomegalovirus serostatus. The study aimed to test whether signatures of past pathogen exposure could be identified by cataloging public T cell receptors. To decide whether each TCR beta V gene segment behaved as functional or pseudogenic, an earlier analysis of fewer than 750 of the donors relied on high-throughput TCR beta sequencing. In addition to the first cohort of approximately 650 subjects, a separate validation cohort of 120 different subjects was used.

For this clone: This clone's antigen is unknown. The sample holds no much larger clone one base away, and base qualities are not on file.

In total, 630 or so healthy bone marrow donors made up the cohort. At the time of sampling, all cohort members were nominally healthy, though unrecorded immune exposures were likely present. The donor was CMV seronegative and belonged to the group of several hundred seronegative cohort members. Each donor provided a peripheral blood sample, and peripheral blood mononuclear cells were used for TCR beta sequencing. The Qiagen DNeasy Blood Extraction Kit was used to extract genomic DNA from the blood cell samples. Library construction relied on the immunoSEQ multiplex PCR assay. For the multiplex PCR, a mixture combining 60 forward primers for TCR Vbeta segments and 13 reverse primers for TCR Jbeta segments was used. A multiplex PCR assay on genomic DNA amplified the CDR3 region of rearranged TCR beta genes. The Illumina HiSeq System was used to sequence the amplified TCR beta libraries as 87-base-pair reads. The source study handled its data this way. A later analysis counted about 80 million unique TCR beta chains across the 666 repertoires, and some 11 million of these chains were shared by at least two donors. To remove PCR and sequencing errors, raw reads were error-corrected and collapsed into unique sequences using a nearest-neighbor algorithm that merged closely related sequences. To assign V, D and J gene segments, CDR3 sequences were aligned to IMGT reference sequences. For a sequence to be retained, a match of at least six nucleotides was required to both a V gene segment and a J gene segment. Rearrangements were called productive when the CDR3 lacked stop codons and stayed in frame with V and J; all others were non-productive. Following IMGT convention, CDR3 was defined as the stretch from the second conserved V-encoded cysteine up to the conserved J-encoded phenylalanine. The earlier analysis of 500 to 650 of the donors excluded any sequence lacking an unambiguous match to a single V gene segment. An earlier analysis of 587 of the donors classified V segments as functional when productive rearrangements were above 56.7% and as segregating when the standard deviation between donors was above 5%. A statistical classification framework was developed to diagnose cytomegalovirus status using the catalog of TCR beta chain sequences. A later analysis assigned V and J genes by comparing TCR nucleotide sequences with IMGT/GENE-DB human TR gene sequences. Using the TCRdist pipeline, a later analysis assigned CDR3 sequences along with most-parsimonious VDJ recombination scenarios. In a later analysis, each TCR beta chain was defined by its CDR3 amino acid sequence together with its V-gene family, and reads without a unique V-gene family were excluded. As a way to deal with suspected cross-contamination and a sequencing artifact, a later analysis dropped under 600 nucleotide sequences that were highly shared and had low generation probability. A later analysis calculated a clonal expansion index for each public chain from normalized within-repertoire ranks of inferred template counts. In a later analysis, generation probabilities were computed with a VDJ recombination model fitted to out-of-frame rearrangements, and the resulting probabilities were checked against IGoR. Hypergeometric tests were used in a later analysis to score TCR-TCR, TCR-HLA and TCR-CMV co-occurrence, with a repertoire-size bias correction applied to the TCR pairs. A later analysis estimated false discovery rates by permuting HLA or CMV assignments 20 times. A later analysis grouped co-occurring TCRs with DBSCAN, adding TCRdist sequence similarity when clustering within HLA-allele-positive subsets. Repertoires with fewer than 30,000 or more than 120,000 public chains were left out of co-occurrence clustering, as were several repertoires with anomalous nucleotide sharing. Here the immuneACCESS table is served through TCRdb, limited to in-frame sequences with V and J called. Missing clones are a known gap in these copies; in checked studies unresolved V genes cover under half, and the rest lacks a known reason. The V and J calls and clone size were taken over from that table, and D and trimming were inferred from the DNA. Across this sample there are approximately 96,000 clones, with approximately 79% seen only once. Roughly 1.8% of the sample comes from the top ten.

Here is what the overall study found, with its caveats: The presence/absence analyses assumed that sequencing depth was roughly uniform across donors, and that assumption may not be true. In a later analysis, HLA-associated TCR beta chains showed more clonal expansion and lower generation probabilities than non-associated chains that were equally common. A few of the identified cytomegalovirus-associated TCR beta chains were confirmed in vitro to be specific for cytomegalovirus antigens. A further reported finding was that TCR beta sequences accurately predicted the HLA-A and HLA-B alleles for most subjects in the first cohort. Across donors, most TCR sequences were observed very rarely, whereas some public TCRs were present in many individuals. A later analysis found that TCR association rates varied across HLA loci, with DRB1 alleles showing the most associated TCRs and HLA-C alleles the fewest. Assigning TCR associations to individual alleles was difficult when HLA alleles, especially DR and DQ, strongly co-occurred. In an earlier analysis of 587 of the donors, most TCR beta V segments appeared in productive rearrangements about 90% or about 30% of the time, broadly matching IMGT annotations. A later analysis found that most CMV-associated TCR beta chains appeared HLA-restricted, with HLA associations seemingly driven largely by CMV exposure. Specific HLA alleles were associated with about 17,000 TCR beta sequences at a false discovery rate of 0.05 in a later analysis. According to the authors, the approach could potentially be generalized to other disease states and immunological phenotypes. In this cohort, only TCR beta chains were sequenced, and detectable features were limited by the absence of alpha or paired-chain data. Several of the top co-occurrence clusters appeared to be linked to parvovirus B19, influenza, CMV and Epstein-Barr virus, according to a later analysis. According to a later genetic analysis, donors in an Asian-associated ancestry cluster had fewer N-insertions in productive TCRs than the approximately 650-donor mean. Immune exposure information for the cohort was limited to CMV serostatus. Because HLA typing was missing for some donors at each locus, association tests included only the typed subset. Because the 87-base-pair reads could not distinguish some IMGT-functional V segments, including TRBV6-2 and TRBV6-3, those segments were excluded. Cytomegalovirus status was reported to be diagnosed by the classifier with high specificity and sensitivity in both the original and validation cohorts. In a later genetic analysis, a missense DCLRE1C variant was associated with V-gene and J-gene trimming of TCR beta chains, and the association was replicated in an independent cohort. Roughly 15 rarely observed V segments, including chromosome 9 orphons, were excluded from the earlier analysis of several hundred of the donors because counts were too low. Linkage disequilibrium might explain the correlated functional status among segregating V segments, but an unknown experimental factor could not be excluded. The study listed 150 to 200 TCR beta chains as associated with cytomegalovirus. A cluster of highly shared sequence variants was judged likely to be a technical artifact of the sequencing pipeline.

Deletion took 3 bases off V and 1 base off J, with a span of 6 bases between the germline ends. Reading the germline V gene gives CDR1 MDHEN and CDR2 SYDVKM. Reading from cysteine to phenylalanine, the CDR3 counts 13 amino acids. The retained sequence is limited to the CDR3, 39 bases, with the frame set at the first base. The sequencing sample was made of PBMCs. The TCR was taken from a male donor in good health and CMV-seronegative. The chain is assembled from TRBV28 and TRBJ1-1; the D gene is not confidently resolved. The CDR3 region reads CASSFHPNTEAFF. DNA sequence: TGTGCCAGCAGTTTCCATCCGAACACTGAAGCTTTCTTT.